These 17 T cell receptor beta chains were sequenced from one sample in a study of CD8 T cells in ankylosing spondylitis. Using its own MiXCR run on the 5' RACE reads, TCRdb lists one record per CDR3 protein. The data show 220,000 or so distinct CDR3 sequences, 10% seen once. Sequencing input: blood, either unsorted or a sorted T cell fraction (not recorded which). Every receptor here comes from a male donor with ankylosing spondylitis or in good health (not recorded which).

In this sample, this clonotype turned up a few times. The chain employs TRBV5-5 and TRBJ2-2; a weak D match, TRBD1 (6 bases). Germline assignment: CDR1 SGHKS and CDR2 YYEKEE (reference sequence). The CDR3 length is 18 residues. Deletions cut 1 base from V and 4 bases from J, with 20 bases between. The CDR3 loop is CASSLSLFVGAGTGELFF. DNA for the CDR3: TGTGCCAGCAGCTTGTCTCTTTTCGTGGGGGCCGGCACCGGGGAGCTGTTTTTT.

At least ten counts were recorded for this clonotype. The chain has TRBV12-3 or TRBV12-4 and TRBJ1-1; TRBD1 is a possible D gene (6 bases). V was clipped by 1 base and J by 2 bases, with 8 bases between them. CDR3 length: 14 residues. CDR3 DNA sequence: TGTGCCAGCAGTTTAGGACAGGCAAACACTGAAGCTTTCTTT. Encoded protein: CASSLGQANTEAFF.

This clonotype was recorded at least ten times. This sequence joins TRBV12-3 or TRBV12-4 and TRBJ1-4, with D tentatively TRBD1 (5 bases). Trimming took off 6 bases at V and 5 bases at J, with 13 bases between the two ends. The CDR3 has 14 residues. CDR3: CASSPGPPNEKLFF. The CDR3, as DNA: TGTGCCAGCAGCCCGGGACCGCCCAATGAAAAACTGTTTTTT.

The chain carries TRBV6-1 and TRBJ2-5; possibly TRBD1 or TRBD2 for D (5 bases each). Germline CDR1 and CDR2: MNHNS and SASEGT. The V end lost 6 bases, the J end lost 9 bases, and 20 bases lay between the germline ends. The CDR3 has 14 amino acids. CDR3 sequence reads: CASSPRGGWMAQYF. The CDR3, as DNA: TGTGCCAGCAGCCCCCGGGGCGGATGGATGGCCCAGTACTTC.

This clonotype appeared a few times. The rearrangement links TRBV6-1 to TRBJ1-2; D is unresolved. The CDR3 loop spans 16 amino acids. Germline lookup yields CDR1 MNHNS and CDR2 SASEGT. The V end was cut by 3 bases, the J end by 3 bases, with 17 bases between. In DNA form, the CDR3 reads TGTGCCAGCAGTGATACGTTTGGAGAAATTGACTATGGCTACACCTTC. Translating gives CASSDTFGEIDYGYTF.

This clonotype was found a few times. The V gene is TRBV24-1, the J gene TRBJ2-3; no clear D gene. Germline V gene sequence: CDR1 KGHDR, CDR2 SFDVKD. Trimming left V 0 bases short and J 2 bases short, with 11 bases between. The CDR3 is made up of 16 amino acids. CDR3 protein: CATSDLDTADTDTQYF. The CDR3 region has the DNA TGTGCCACCAGTGATTTGGACACGGCGGACACAGATACGCAGTATTTT.

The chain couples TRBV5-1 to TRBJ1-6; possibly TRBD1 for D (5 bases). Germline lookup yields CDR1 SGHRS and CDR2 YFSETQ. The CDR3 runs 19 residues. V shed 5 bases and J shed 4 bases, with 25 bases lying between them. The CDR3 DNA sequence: TGCGCCAGCAGATCGAGTTCTGCGGGGCTTTGGGATTATAATTCACCCCTCCACTTT. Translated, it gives CASRSSSAGLWDYNSPLHF.

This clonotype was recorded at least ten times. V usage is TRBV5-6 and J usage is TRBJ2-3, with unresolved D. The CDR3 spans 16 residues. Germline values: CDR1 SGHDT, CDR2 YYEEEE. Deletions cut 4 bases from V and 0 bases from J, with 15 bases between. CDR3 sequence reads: CASSALRSASTDTQYF. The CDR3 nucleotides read TGTGCCAGCAGCGCCCTCCGCAGCGCCAGCACAGATACGCAGTATTTT. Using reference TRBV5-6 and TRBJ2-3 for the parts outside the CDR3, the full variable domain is DAGVTQSPTHLIKTRGQQVTLRCSPKSGHDTVSWYQQALGQGPQFIFQYYEEEERQRGNFPDRFSGHQFPNYSSELNVNALLLGDSALYLCASSALRSASTDTQYFGPGTRLTVL.

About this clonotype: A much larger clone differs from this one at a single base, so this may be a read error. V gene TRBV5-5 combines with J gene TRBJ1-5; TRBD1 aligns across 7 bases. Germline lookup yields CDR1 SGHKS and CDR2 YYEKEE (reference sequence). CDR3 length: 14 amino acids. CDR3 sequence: CASYLGTDNHPQHF. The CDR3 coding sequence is TGTGCCAGCTACCTCGGGACAGACAATCACCCCCAGCATTTT.

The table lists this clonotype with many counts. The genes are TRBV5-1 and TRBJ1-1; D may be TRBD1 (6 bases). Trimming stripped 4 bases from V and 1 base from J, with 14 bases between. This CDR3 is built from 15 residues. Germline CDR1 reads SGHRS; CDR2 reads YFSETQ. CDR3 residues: CASSDPTGWNTEAFF. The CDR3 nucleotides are TGCGCCAGCAGCGACCCGACAGGCTGGAACACTGAAGCTTTCTTT.

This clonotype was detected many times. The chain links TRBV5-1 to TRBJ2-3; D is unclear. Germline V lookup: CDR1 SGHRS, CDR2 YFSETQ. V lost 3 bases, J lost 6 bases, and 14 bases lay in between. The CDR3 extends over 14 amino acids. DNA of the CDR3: TGCGCCAGCAGCTGGACGGATGTTGCGGATACGCAGTATTTT. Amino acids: CASSWTDVADTQYF.

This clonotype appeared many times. CDR3 sequence: CASIGSGEETQYF. The CDR3 coding sequence is TGTGCCAGCATTGGATCTGGGGAAGAGACCCAGTACTTC. V gene TRBV6-2 or TRBV6-3 combines with J gene TRBJ2-5; D unresolved. Germline CDR1 and CDR2: MNHEY and SVGEGT. Trimming removed 7 bases at V and 3 bases at J, with 12 bases between. The CDR3 length is 13 residues.

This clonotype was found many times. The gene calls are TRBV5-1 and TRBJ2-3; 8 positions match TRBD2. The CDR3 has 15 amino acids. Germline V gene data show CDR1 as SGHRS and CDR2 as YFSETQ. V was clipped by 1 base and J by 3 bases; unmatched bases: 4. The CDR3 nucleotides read TGCGCCAGCAGCTTGTCGTCTAGCGGGACAGATACGCAGTATTTT. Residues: CASSLSSSGTDTQYF.

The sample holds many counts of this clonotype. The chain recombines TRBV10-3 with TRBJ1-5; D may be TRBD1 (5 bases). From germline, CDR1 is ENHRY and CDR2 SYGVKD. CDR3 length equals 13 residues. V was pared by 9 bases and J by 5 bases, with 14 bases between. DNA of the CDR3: TGTGCCATGGGGGAAGTCTCGGATCAGCCCCAGCATTTT. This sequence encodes CAMGEVSDQPQHF.

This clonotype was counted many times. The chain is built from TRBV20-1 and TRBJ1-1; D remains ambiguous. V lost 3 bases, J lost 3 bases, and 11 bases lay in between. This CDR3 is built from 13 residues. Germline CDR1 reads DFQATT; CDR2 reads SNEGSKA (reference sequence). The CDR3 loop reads CSASLGKYTEAFF. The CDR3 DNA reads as TGCAGTGCTAGTCTGGGTAAATACACTGAAGCTTTCTTT.

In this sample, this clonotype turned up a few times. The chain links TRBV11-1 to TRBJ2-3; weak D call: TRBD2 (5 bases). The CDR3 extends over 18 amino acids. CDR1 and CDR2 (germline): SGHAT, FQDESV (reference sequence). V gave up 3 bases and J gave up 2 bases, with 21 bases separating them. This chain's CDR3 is CASSLQSGLSAYTDTQYF. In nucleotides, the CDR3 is TGTGCCAGCAGCTTGCAGTCGGGGTTAAGCGCCTACACAGATACGCAGTATTTT.

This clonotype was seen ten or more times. Written as DNA, the CDR3 is TGCAGCGTTGAACGCCTGGGGGGGGGCGGCTACACCTTC. Encoded protein: CSVERLGGGGYTF. This rearrangement joins TRBV29-1 to TRBJ1-2, with D maybe TRBD1 (6 bases). Germline V lookup: CDR1 SQVTM, CDR2 ANQGSEA. This CDR3 has 13 residues. V lost 2 bases and J lost 8, with 15 bases in between.